This T cell receptor beta chain is from a study of blood T cell repertoires in COVID-19. Study information: Samples of COVID-19 (acute and convalescent) were obtained from the United States, Italy and Spain. In each case, the material was cDNA or gDNA derived from T cells, B-cell-depleted T cells, or PBMCs.

TCRdb keeps only in-frame clones here, not all; method: immunoSEQ multiplex PCR. The repertoire holds roughly 250,000 clones, with 85% to 90% as singletons. This TCR came from a woman in her thirties or forties who had recovered from COVID-19. Sequencing was carried out using peripheral blood.

This chain's CDR3 is CASSLGGGVNYGYTF. The CDR3 nucleotides read TGTGCCAGCAGCTTGGGGGGAGGGGTCAACTATGGCTACACCTTC. The chain has TRBV5-5 and TRBJ1-2; D is perhaps TRBD1 (5 bases). Trimming shortened V by 0 bases and J by 2 bases, and 11 bases separated the two germline ends. Germline values: CDR1 SGHKS, CDR2 YYEKEE (reference sequence). The CDR3 is 15 residues long.